A single sample is the source of the 29 T cell receptor beta chains below, sequenced in a study of blood T cell repertoires in COVID-19. The table came from immunoSEQ multiplex PCR; TCRdb's copy has only in-frame clones and leaves some out. The sample has more than 80,000 clones; more than 70% are singletons. What was sequenced was peripheral blood. These TCRs come from a man aged 45-60 years with active COVID-19.

V gene TRBV5-1 combines with J gene TRBJ1-2; D is ambiguous. The CDR3 consists of 14 residues. CDR1 is SGHRS, CDR2 YFSETQ, per germline. Trimming took 0 bases from V and 7 from J, leaving 13 bases between them. The CDR3 DNA is TGCGCCAGCAGCTTGGAATATCGGGTTGGTGGCTACACCTTC. Translating gives CASSLEYRVGGYTF. Drawing the rest from reference TRBV5-1 and TRBJ1-2, the complete variable domain is KAGVTQTPRYLIKTRGQQVTLSCSPISGHRSVSWYQQTPGQGLQFLFEYFSETQRNKGNFPGRFSGRQFSNSRSEMNVSTLELGDSALYLCASSLEYRVGGYTFGSGTRLTVV.

This clone came up once. CDR3 in amino acids: CASSPLPGQPGRAEQYF. In nucleotides, the CDR3 is TGTGCCAGCAGTCCCCTTCCGGGACAGCCCGGCCGGGCCGAGCAGTACTTC. The rearrangement joins TRBV6-2 or TRBV6-3 to TRBJ2-7; 7 nucleotides align to TRBD1. Germline CDR1 and CDR2: MNHEY and SVGEGT. Trimming removed 5 bases from V and 6 bases from J; junction bases left unmatched: 19. CDR3 length: 17 residues.

This clone has a single count. The genes are TRBV5-4 and TRBJ2-1, with 8 bases aligning to TRBD2. The CDR3 runs 15 residues. CDR1 is SGHNT, CDR2 YYREEE, per germline (reference sequence). Unmatched junction bases numbered 3, after V lost 0 bases and J lost 4 bases. The CDR3 DNA reads TGTGCCAGCAGCTTGGAAGCGGGGGCTTACAATGAGCAGTTCTTC. Amino acid sequence: CASSLEAGAYNEQFF.

This sequence joins TRBV9 and TRBJ2-7, with 9 bases fitting TRBD1. V gave up 0 bases and J gave up 3 bases; unmatched junction bases: 13. The germline V gene has CDR1 SGDLS and CDR2 YYNGEE. This CDR3 spans 18 amino acids. CDR3 DNA sequence: TGTGCCAGCAGCGTAGGGGACAGGGCGTTCCTCCCTTTCTACGAGCAGTACTTC. It codes for CASSVGDRAFLPFYEQYF. The full variable domain, in which reference TRBV9 and TRBJ2-7 provide the parts outside the CDR3, is DSGVTQTPKHLITATGQRVTLRCSPRSGDLSVYWYQQSLDQGLQFLIQYYNGEERAKGNILERFSAQQFPDLHSELNLSSLELGDSALYFCASSVGDRAFLPFYEQYFGPGTRLTVT.

The chain recombines TRBV19 with TRBJ2-1; the D gene is possibly TRBD2 (6 bases). Per germline, CDR1 LNHDA and CDR2 SQIVND (reference sequence). With 3 bases removed from V and 7 bases from J, the gap between germline ends came to 13 bases. The CDR3 length is 14 residues. The CDR3 loop reads CASSMWGGRNEQFF. The CDR3 DNA reads TGTGCCAGTAGTATGTGGGGAGGAAGGAATGAGCAGTTCTTC.

The rearrangement uses TRBV5-1 and TRBJ1-1, with 7 bases matching TRBD1. The germline V gene has CDR1 SGHRS and CDR2 YFSETQ. Losses at the gene ends were 2 bases for V and 1 base for J; bases not matched to a gene: 5. The CDR3 totals 15 residues. The CDR3 region is CASSFTGASNTEAFF. The CDR3, as DNA: TGCGCCAGCAGCTTTACAGGGGCGTCGAACACTGAAGCTTTCTTT.

This sequence joins TRBV5-1 and TRBJ2-3, with D perhaps matching TRBD1 (6 bases). V lost 0 bases, J lost 4 bases, and 9 bases lay in between. The CDR3 covers 14 residues. Germline V gives CDR1 SGHRS, CDR2 YFSETQ. The CDR3 loop reads CASSLGQGPDTQYF. The CDR3 DNA follows: TGCGCCAGCAGCTTGGGGCAGGGGCCAGATACGCAGTATTTT.

The genes are TRBV19 and TRBJ1-1; 10 positions match TRBD1. The CDR3 has 16 residues. V gave up 7 bases and J gave up 1 base; unmatched junction bases: 9. Germline CDR1 is LNHDA and CDR2 is SQIVND (reference sequence). CDR3 nucleotides: TGTGCCAGTAAGGGACCCGGGACAGGGGAGAACACTGAAGCTTTCTTT. As protein: CASKGPGTGENTEAFF.

V gene TRBV11-1 combines with J gene TRBJ2-3, with TRBD1 matching 7 bases. This CDR3 has 15 amino acids. V was pared by 5 bases and J by 7 bases, with 12 bases of the junction left unmatched. Germline assignment: CDR1 SGHAT and CDR2 FQDESV (reference sequence). The CDR3 coding sequence is TGTGCCAGCAGCGCCGGGACAGTAAATTCTCATACGCAGTATTTT. Translation: CASSAGTVNSHTQYF.

This clone was counted once. V and J are TRBV7-9 and TRBJ1-1, with 9 bases identical to TRBD1. The CDR3 covers 13 residues. Germline V lookup: CDR1 SEHNR, CDR2 FQNEAQ (reference sequence). The V segment lost 6 bases and the J segment 6 bases; nucleotides outside the gene matches: 5. CDR3 protein: CASRRTGVAEAFF. CDR3 in DNA: TGTGCCAGCAGAAGGACAGGGGTTGCTGAAGCTTTCTTT.

This chain uses TRBV6-6 with TRBJ2-2; D is possibly TRBD1 (6 bases). The CDR3 has 14 amino acids. V was pared by 5 bases and J by 5 bases, with 12 bases between. Germline V gene sequence: CDR1 MNHNY, CDR2 SVGAGI (reference sequence). Written as DNA, the CDR3 is TGTGCCAGCAGTCCTACAGGGTCAACCGGGGAGCTGTTTTTT. Its protein product is CASSPTGSTGELFF.

The chain employs TRBV10-1 and TRBJ1-1; D unresolved. Trimming pared 5 bases from V and 1 base from J, leaving 8 bases between. The germline gives CDR1 WNHNN, CDR2 SYGVQD (reference sequence). This CDR3 has 13 amino acids. CDR3 residues: CASSSTWNTEAFF. The DNA of the CDR3 is TGCGCCAGCAGTTCCACTTGGAACACTGAAGCTTTCTTT.

The chain recombines TRBV12-5 with TRBJ2-3, with 8 bases aligning to TRBD2. The CDR3 spans 18 residues. CDR1 is LGHNT, CDR2 FRNRAP, per germline. V shed 0 bases and J 9 bases; nucleotides not matched to a gene: 17. CDR3 protein: CASGLVVVSGSYFGTQYF. The CDR3, as DNA: TGTGCTAGTGGTTTGGTAGTGGTCAGCGGGAGTTATTTTGGAACGCAGTATTTT.

The chain links TRBV4-2 to TRBJ1-2; 8 bases map to TRBD1. CDR1 is LGHNA, CDR2 YNFKEQ, per germline. The CDR3 consists of 16 residues. With 1 base clipped from V and 3 bases from J, the junction kept 7 bases outside the gene matches. The CDR3, as DNA: TGTGCCAGCAGCCAAGGTAACGGACAGGGATACTATGGCTACACCTTC. It is translated as CASSQGNGQGYYGYTF.

This chain connects TRBV7-9 to TRBJ2-4; perhaps TRBD1 as D (5 bases). The germline CDR1 and CDR2 sequences are SEHNR and FQNEAQ (reference sequence). CDR3 length: 18 residues. V was trimmed by 4 bases and J by 0 bases, leaving 19 bases between them. The CDR3 sequence: CASSSTTAPRLAKNIQYF. The CDR3 DNA sequence: TGTGCCAGCAGCTCCACGACAGCGCCAAGACTAGCCAAAAACATTCAGTACTTC.

The V and J genes are TRBV2 and TRBJ1-1; D might be TRBD1 (6 bases). V was cut by 6 bases and J by 2 bases, with 13 bases left in between. The CDR3 consists of 14 residues. Germline loops: CDR1 SNHLY, CDR2 FYNNEI. The CDR3 loop reads CASRDSRRNTEAFF. CDR3 bases: TGTGCCAGCAGGGACAGTCGGAGAAACACTGAAGCTTTCTTT.

The rearrangement joins TRBV19 to TRBJ1-2; possibly TRBD1 for D (5 bases). The CDR3 is made up of 13 amino acids. Germline CDR1 reads LNHDA; CDR2 reads SQIVND (reference sequence). Trimming removed 8 bases at V and 4 bases at J, with 14 bases between. CDR3 loop: CASLGLPPYGYTF. CDR3 DNA: TGTGCCAGTTTGGGACTGCCGCCCTATGGCTACACCTTC.

V usage is TRBV9 and J usage is TRBJ2-1, with 10 nucleotides matching TRBD2. Germline assignment: CDR1 SGDLS and CDR2 YYNGEE. V gave up 4 bases and J gave up 3 bases; unmatched junction bases: 7. The CDR3 consists of 16 residues. The CDR3 reads CASSFSGGANYNEQFF. The CDR3 coding sequence is TGTGCCAGCAGCTTCAGCGGGGGGGCCAACTACAATGAGCAGTTCTTC. Combining the CDR3 with reference TRBV9 and TRBJ2-1 gives the whole variable domain DSGVTQTPKHLITATGQRVTLRCSPRSGDLSVYWYQQSLDQGLQFLIQYYNGEERAKGNILERFSAQQFPDLHSELNLSSLELGDSALYFCASSFSGGANYNEQFFGPGTRLTVL.

This chain joins TRBV30 and TRBJ1-4; D gene unclear. The CDR3 is 12 residues long. Trimming removed 0 bases at V and 8 bases at J, with 7 bases between. The V gene's germline CDR1 is GTSNPN and CDR2 SVGIG (reference sequence). The CDR3 reads CAWSVQREKLFF. For the CDR3, the DNA is TGTGCCTGGAGTGTACAGAGAGAAAAACTGTTTTTT.

With respect to this clone: This specimen includes other DNA sequences encoding the same CDR3. The rearrangement joins TRBV5-1 to TRBJ1-1; the match to TRBD1 covers 7 bases. The V and J ends lost 0 bases and 3 bases, in that order; junction bases with no gene match: 5. This CDR3 is 15 amino acids long. From germline, CDR1 is SGHRS and CDR2 YFSETQ. The CDR3: CASSLVAGGYTEAFF. In DNA form, the CDR3 reads TGCGCCAGCAGCTTGGTGGCAGGGGGGTACACTGAAGCTTTCTTT.

CDR3 protein: CASSILSSGANVLTF. The CDR3, as DNA: TGCGCCAGCAGCATCCTGTCCTCTGGGGCCAACGTCCTGACTTTC. J is TRBJ2-6 and V is TRBV5-1; D remains unclear. The CDR3 totals 15 residues. Germline V lookup: CDR1 SGHRS, CDR2 YFSETQ. The V end lost 4 bases, the J end lost 0 bases, and 8 bases lay between the germline ends. Looking up the rest from reference TRBV5-1 and TRBJ2-6 gives the full variable domain: KAGVTQTPRYLIKTRGQQVTLSCSPISGHRSVSWYQQTPGQGLQFLFEYFSETQRNKGNFPGRFSGRQFSNSRSEMNVSTLELGDSALYLCASSILSSGANVLTFGAGSRLTVL.

The gene calls are TRBV5-6 and TRBJ2-2, with a weak D call TRBD2 (5 bases). V was clipped by 0 bases and J by 1 base, with 7 bases between them. CDR1 and CDR2 from the germline V gene are SGHDT and YYEEEE. This CDR3 has 15 amino acids. This CDR3 reads CASSLAGLNTGELFF. CDR3 nucleotide sequence: TGTGCCAGCAGCTTGGCAGGACTGAACACCGGGGAGCTGTTTTTT.

This chain uses TRBV6-4 with TRBJ2-3; 9 bases fit TRBD2. Germline CDR1 and CDR2: MRHNA and SNTAGT. V shed 2 bases, J shed 4 bases, and the junction held 4 bases outside the gene matches. CDR3 size: 15 residues. The CDR3 region is CASSDIAGGPDTQYF. CDR3 sequence (DNA): TGTGCCAGCAGTGACATCGCGGGAGGGCCAGATACGCAGTATTTT.

V usage is TRBV7-2 and J usage is TRBJ2-5; D gene ambiguous. Germline V lookup: CDR1 SGHTA, CDR2 FQGNSA. The V end lost 2 bases, the J end lost 2 bases, and 6 bases lay between the germline ends. This CDR3 is built from 13 residues. The CDR3: CASSLPIQETQYF. DNA for the CDR3: TGTGCCAGCAGCTTACCAATTCAAGAGACCCAGTACTTC.

The chain uses TRBV5-1 and TRBJ2-1; TRBD2 aligns across 12 bases. V was clipped by 0 bases and J by 7 bases; unmatched bases: 8. Germline CDR1 SGHRS, CDR2 YFSETQ. The CDR3 has 17 amino acids. CDR3 loop: CASSLATLAGGSNEQFF. CDR3 coding DNA: TGCGCCAGCAGCTTGGCAACACTAGCGGGAGGTAGTAATGAGCAGTTCTTC.

The chain has TRBV7-6 and TRBJ1-5; TRBD1 aligns across 9 bases. The germline CDR1 and CDR2 sequences are SGHVS and FNYEAQ. V lost 2 bases to trimming and J lost 2 bases; unmatched junction nucleotides: 1. This CDR3 contains 15 residues. The CDR3 here is CASSLRTGGNQPQHF. In DNA, the CDR3 is TGTGCCAGCAGCTTAAGGACAGGGGGCAATCAGCCCCAGCATTTT.

This chain connects TRBV24-1 to TRBJ2-7; maybe TRBD1 (6 bases). Trimming removed 10 bases from V and 6 bases from J, with 15 bases in between. Germline-derived CDR1 and CDR2 are KGHDR and SFDVKD. This CDR3 has 12 residues. Written as DNA, the CDR3 is TGTGCCACTCAACAGGGACCGGGCGAGCAGTACTTC. Its protein is CATQQGPGEQYF.

This rearrangement joins TRBV5-6 to TRBJ2-4; TRBD1 is a possible D gene (5 bases). V was cut by 4 bases and J by 3 bases, with 11 bases left in between. This CDR3 region has 14 residues. Germline CDR1 and CDR2: SGHDT and YYEEEE. The CDR3 sequence: CASSLQGNKNIQYF. The CDR3 DNA is TGTGCCAGCAGCCTGCAGGGAAACAAAAACATTCAGTACTTC.

This sequence joins TRBV19 and TRBJ1-2; 9 positions agree with TRBD1. Germline lookup yields CDR1 LNHDA and CDR2 SQIVND (reference sequence). This CDR3 has 13 residues. After removal of 10 bases from V and 2 bases from J, the junction contained 5 bases not matched to a gene. CDR3 residues: CATQQGANYGYTF. Here the CDR3 DNA reads TGTGCCACACAACAGGGGGCAAACTATGGCTACACCTTC.